These 28 T cell receptor beta chains were all obtained from the same sample, sequenced in a study of regulatory T cells in long-lasting Graves disease (dated by TCRdb to the early 2020s). Library method: multiplex PCR. For sequencing, an Illumina HiSeq 4000 was employed. CDR3 regions were amplified by Arm-PCR with iRepertoire HTBI primers to construct TCR beta libraries. TCRdb itself trimmed the public reads at Q25 with fastp, ran MiXCR and retained productive beta chains. Each entry is one CDR3 protein sequence, shown with its most common DNA and genes. Here the sample has under 450,000 distinct CDR3 sequences; 15% to 20% occur a single time. The ten largest clones capture around 20% of the sample. What the time point label conveys for this sample: newly diagnosed GD, antithyroid drugs for less than 3 months. For both TCR sequencing and RNA sequencing, RNA was extracted from PBMCs using TRIzol. In addition, the sample was reused for a study of T cells in Graves' hyperthyroidism and ophthalmopathy.

The specimen was peripheral blood mononuclear cells (PBMCs), collected at new diagnosis, from a patient treated with antithyroid drugs. The origin of the receptors is a young woman with Graves disease. Donor details come from another sample of the same person, matched by shared clones.

This clonotype was seen many times. The chain is built from TRBV20-1 and TRBJ1-2, with TRBD1 identical over 7 bases. The CDR3 runs to 14 residues. Germline V gene data show CDR1 as DFQATT and CDR2 as SNEGSKA (reference sequence). The ends lost 6 bases at V and 5 bases at J; junction bases unmatched: 12. DNA for the CDR3: TGCAGTGCCCCGCCGGAGGGACAGCCGTATGGCTACACCTTC. Translated, it gives CSAPPEGQPYGYTF.

This clonotype has ten or more counts. This sequence joins TRBV20-1 and TRBJ1-1, with no clear D. The germline gives CDR1 DFQATT, CDR2 SNEGSKA (reference sequence). This CDR3 contains 12 residues. V dropped 5 bases and J dropped 0 bases, with 7 bases sitting between them. Written as DNA, the CDR3 is TGCAGTGCTCCCGAACTGAACACTGAAGCTTTCTTT. Translated, it gives CSAPELNTEAFF.

This clonotype has at least ten counts. V and J are TRBV13 and TRBJ2-7; TRBD1 matches 8 bases. This CDR3 comprises 14 residues. Per the germline V gene, CDR1 is PRHDT and CDR2 is FYEKMQ (reference sequence). The V gene end was trimmed by 1 base and the J gene end by 3 bases; junction bases not matched to a gene: 2. As DNA, the CDR3 is TGTGCCAGCAGCTTAGAGGGACAGGTCTACGAGCAGTACTTC. Its protein is CASSLEGQVYEQYF. Complete variable domain (other parts from reference TRBV13 and TRBJ2-7): AAGVIQSPRHLIKEKRETATLKCYPIPRHDTVYWYQQGPGQDPQFLISFYEKMQSDKGSIPDRFSAQQFSDYHSELNMSSLELGDSALYFCASSLEGQVYEQYFGPGTRLTVT.

Concerning this clonotype: This clone may be a read error of a much larger clone one base away. The chain joins TRBV12-3 or TRBV12-4 to TRBJ2-1; TRBD2 matches 10 bases. The CDR3 is 14 residues long. CDR3 sequence: CASTQREGIGERFF. The CDR3 nucleotides are TGTGCCAGCACCCAGCGGGAGGGCATTGGTGAGCGGTTCTTC.

Points on this clonotype: A much larger clone sits a single nucleotide away, making a read error possible. The V and J genes are TRBV15 and TRBJ2-1; D is perhaps TRBD1 or TRBD2 (5 bases each). The length of the CDR3 is 14 residues. The V gene's germline CDR1 is LNHNV and CDR2 YYDKDF (reference sequence). CDR3 bases: TGTGCCACCAGCAGTACTGGGACCTACAGTGAGCAGTTCTTC. This encodes CATSSTGTYSEQFF. Complete variable domain (other parts from reference TRBV15 and TRBJ2-1): DAMVIQNPRYQVTQFGKPVTLSCSQTLNHNVMYWYQQKSSQAPKLLFHYYDKDFNNEADTPDNFQSRRPNTSFCFLDIRSPGLGDTAMYLCATSSTGTYSEQFFGPGTRLTVL.

This chain connects TRBV27 to TRBJ2-5; D possibly corresponds to TRBD1 (7 bases). Germline CDR1 is MNHEY and CDR2 is SMNVEV (reference sequence). The CDR3 runs 12 residues. Deletions cut 9 bases from V and 4 bases from J, with 12 bases between. As DNA, the CDR3 is TGTGCCAGTAGACAGGGAGGAGAGACCCAGTACTTC. This gives the protein CASRQGGETQYF.

This clonotype was found a few times. The rearrangement joins TRBV19 to TRBJ2-2; D might be TRBD1 (6 bases). The V and J ends lost 3 bases and 1 base respectively, with 18 bases between them. Germline values: CDR1 LNHDA, CDR2 SQIVND (reference sequence). The CDR3 has 18 amino acids. The DNA of the CDR3 is TGTGCCAGTAGTATGGGGGCCTGGGGTCAAATGAACACCGGGGAGCTGTTTTTT. It translates to CASSMGAWGQMNTGELFF.

The table lists this clonotype with many counts. The chain uses TRBV6-1 and TRBJ1-6, with TRBD1 identical over 11 bases. CDR1 is MNHNS and CDR2 is SASEGT in the germline V gene. V lost 5 bases, J lost 7 bases, and 4 bases stayed unmatched. This CDR3 has 15 residues. CDR3 coding DNA: TGTGCCAGCAGTCCTGGACAGGGGGCCAATTCACCCCTCCACTTT. It specifies CASSPGQGANSPLHF.

This clonotype was picked up many times. J is TRBJ2-7 and V is TRBV28; D unclear. The CDR3 length is 15 residues. V lost 5 bases, J lost 2 bases, and 16 bases lay in between. In germline, CDR1 is MDHEN, CDR2 SYDVKM. CDR3 nucleotides: TGTGCCAGCAGTGCACAGTGGGCGACCGCCTACGAGCAGTACTTC. The encoded protein is CASSAQWATAYEQYF.

This clonotype was recorded many times. The rearrangement links TRBV11-2 to TRBJ2-3; 8 bases align to TRBD1. Germline CDR1 reads SGHAT; CDR2 reads FQNNGV. Losses at the gene ends were 5 bases for V and 1 base for J; bases not matched to a gene: 14. The CDR3 is 18 amino acids. The CDR3 DNA is TGTGCCAGCAGCCGGACCGGGACAGGATTTTCTGGCACAGATACGCAGTATTTT. Its protein product is CASSRTGTGFSGTDTQYF.

This clonotype was seen repeatedly, ten times or more. The chain joins TRBV30 to TRBJ1-2; D remains ambiguous. Trimming shortened V by 1 base and J by 0 bases, and 9 bases separated the two germline ends. The CDR3 is made up of 14 amino acids. CDR1 and CDR2 (germline): GTSNPN, SVGIG (reference sequence). CDR3 protein: CAWSGREANYGYTF. CDR3 sequence (DNA): TGTGCCTGGAGTGGAAGGGAGGCTAACTATGGCTACACCTTC. Looking up the rest from reference TRBV30 and TRBJ1-2 gives the full variable domain: SQTIHQWPATLVQPVGSPLSLECTVEGTSNPNLYWYRQAAGRGLQLLFYSVGIGQISSEVPQNLSASRPQDRQFILSSKKLLLSDSGFYLCAWSGREANYGYTFGSGTRLTVV.

This clonotype was detected many times. The chain employs TRBV24-1 and TRBJ2-1; no firm D call. V was clipped by 0 bases and J by 7 bases, with 15 bases between them. This CDR3 comprises 16 residues. Germline loops: CDR1 KGHDR, CDR2 SFDVKD. The CDR3 DNA sequence: TGTGCCACCAGTGATTTGTCGCATCCAAACCAGAATGAGCAGTTCTTC. It is translated as CATSDLSHPNQNEQFF.

In this sample, this clonotype turned up many times. The chain is built from TRBV10-3 and TRBJ2-1; TRBD1 matches 10 bases. The CDR3 has 14 residues. CDR1 and CDR2 from the germline V gene are ENHRY and SYGVKD. With 6 bases clipped from V and 7 bases from J, the junction kept 6 bases outside the gene matches. CDR3 nucleotide sequence: TGTGCCATCAGAGGGGACAGGGGCAGTAATGAGCAGTTCTTC. Protein product: CAIRGDRGSNEQFF.

The gene calls are TRBV27 and TRBJ2-7, with D possibly being TRBD2 (5 bases). V lost 2 bases and J 4 bases, leaving 12 bases between the germline ends. Germline lookup yields CDR1 MNHEY and CDR2 SMNVEV (reference sequence). CDR3 size: 14 residues. CDR3 protein: CASSLKGVEYEQYF. In DNA form, the CDR3 reads TGTGCCAGCAGTTTAAAGGGAGTGGAGTACGAGCAGTACTTC.

Remarks on this clonotype: A far larger clone lies a single base away; this is likely a read error. The chain joins TRBV27 to TRBJ2-5; a weak D match, TRBD2 (6 bases). The DNA end favors TRBJ2-7, so the J call may be wrong. Germline CDR1 reads MNHEY; CDR2 reads SMNVEV (reference sequence). The CDR3 covers 13 residues. The DNA for the CDR3 is TGTGCCAGCAGGGCACTCGGGACTCACGAGCAGTACTTC. Translating gives CASRALGTHEQYF.

Remarks on this clonotype: A much more abundant neighbour one base away suggests this may be a read error. The V gene is TRBV11-2, the J gene TRBJ2-1; 11 bases fit TRBD2. After removal of 6 bases from V and 2 bases from J, the junction contained 6 bases not matched to a gene. The germline V gene has CDR1 SGHAT and CDR2 FQNNGV. The CDR3 covers 16 residues. The CDR3 bases are TGTGCCAGCAGGTATAGCGGGGGGGCCGCCTACAATGAGCAGTTCTTC. Amino acids: CASRYSGGAAYNEQFF.

This clonotype appeared a few times. The rearrangement uses TRBV30 and TRBJ2-1, with 8 positions matching TRBD1. In germline, CDR1 is GTSNPN, CDR2 SVGIG (reference sequence). CDR3 size: 14 residues. V lost 4 bases, J lost 7 bases, and 9 bases stayed unmatched. CDR3 loop: CAWTPGQGVNEQFF. The CDR3 DNA follows: TGTGCCTGGACCCCCGGACAGGGAGTAAATGAGCAGTTCTTC.

Regarding this clonotype: It is likely a read error: a sequence one base away is far more abundant. J is TRBJ2-1 and V is TRBV18; 10 bases map to TRBD2. The junction had 7 bases not matched to a gene; V was cut back by 4 bases and J by 10 bases. Looked up from germline, CDR1 is KGHSH and CDR2 is LQKENI. The CDR3 contains 14 residues. The CDR3 sequence is CASSRGLAAYEQFF. The CDR3 region has the DNA TGTGCCAGCTCACGAGGACTAGCGGCCTACGAGCAGTTCTTC.

In its sample, this clonotype was seen many times. The chain carries TRBV12-3 or TRBV12-4 and TRBJ1-1; D is undetermined. Trimming pared 6 bases from V and 7 bases from J, leaving 21 bases between. There are 15 residues in the CDR3. The CDR3 loop reads CASSREGRAGGEAFF. For the CDR3, the DNA is TGTGCCAGCAGCCGGGAGGGCAGAGCAGGAGGTGAAGCTTTCTTT.

V and J are TRBV29-1 and TRBJ2-1; 13 positions agree with TRBD2. There are 14 residues in the CDR3. Germline trimming cut 7 bases from V and 6 bases from J; bases unmatched to any gene: 6. The germline V gene encodes CDR1 SQVTM and CDR2 ANQGSEA. The CDR3 is CSAAGLAGVNEQFF. The CDR3 DNA sequence: TGCAGCGCCGCAGGACTAGCGGGAGTCAATGAGCAGTTCTTC.

This clonotype was counted many times. A junction boundary mismatches the germline segment, possibly from a read error. This chain connects TRBV5-1 to TRBJ1-2; 9 nucleotides agree with TRBD1. Germline loops: CDR1 SGHRS, CDR2 YFSETQ. CDR3 length: 13 amino acids. The CDR3 DNA follows: TGTGCCAGCAGTTCACAGGGGGCAGGTGGCTACACCTTC. Protein product: CASSSQGAGGYTF.

This clonotype was counted at least ten times. The DNA for the CDR3 is TGTGCCAGCAGTTTCCGAAGGGACTATAATTCACCCCTCCACTTT. It is translated as CASSFRRDYNSPLHF. The V and J genes are TRBV12-3 or TRBV12-4 and TRBJ1-6; no firm D call. The CDR3 is 15 residues long. V lost 3 bases and J 3 bases, leaving 9 bases between the germline ends.

V gene TRBV5-5 combines with J gene TRBJ2-7, with 7 positions matching TRBD2. V was clipped by 4 bases and J by 7 bases; unmatched bases: 8. CDR3 length: 13 amino acids. CDR1 is SGHKS and CDR2 is YYEKEE in the germline V gene (reference sequence). CDR3 region: CASSNQRGNEQYF. DNA of the CDR3: TGTGCCAGCAGCAACCAGCGGGGAAATGAGCAGTACTTC.

There are many counts of this clonotype. The rearrangement uses TRBV9 and TRBJ1-6; 8 bases are shared with TRBD1. Germline loops: CDR1 SGDLS, CDR2 YYNGEE. V shed 4 bases, J shed 10 bases, and the junction held 7 bases outside the gene matches. The CDR3 extends over 14 amino acids. The CDR3 nucleotides read TGTGCCAGCAGCCCGACAGGGGTTGGATCACCCCTCCACTTT. Translating gives CASSPTGVGSPLHF.

This chain uses TRBV2 with TRBJ1-2; D uncertain. V was pared by 2 bases and J by 0 bases, with 10 bases between. This CDR3 is built from 15 residues. Per the germline V gene, CDR1 is SNHLY and CDR2 is FYNNEI. CDR3 DNA: TGTGCCAGCAGTGAATGGGCAGAAGCTAACTATGGCTACACCTTC. This gives the protein CASSEWAEANYGYTF.

Ten or more counts support this clonotype. J is TRBJ2-5 and V is TRBV6-2 or TRBV6-3; D may be TRBD2 (5 bases). Trimming left V 0 bases short and J 4 bases short, with 12 bases between. The germline gives CDR1 MNHEY, CDR2 SVGEGT. The CDR3 is 15 amino acids. This CDR3 reads CASSYSEGIGETQYF. For the CDR3, the DNA is TGTGCCAGCAGTTACTCCGAGGGTATAGGAGAGACCCAGTACTTC.

This clonotype appeared a few times. This rearrangement joins TRBV4-1 to TRBJ2-7; TRBD2 might be the D (6 bases). V gave up 0 bases and J gave up 2 bases, with 11 bases separating them. CDR3 length: 15 residues. Germline CDR1 and CDR2: MGHRA and YSYEKL. Here the CDR3 DNA reads TGCGCCAGCAGCCAAGAGGAGGGAATCCCCTACGAGCAGTACTTC. It translates to CASSQEEGIPYEQYF.

About this clonotype itself: The junction and the germline gene differ at one end; a read error may be behind it. This chain uses TRBV11-2 with TRBJ2-5, with 7 bases fitting TRBD1. This CDR3 region has 14 residues. Per germline, CDR1 SGHAT and CDR2 FQNNGV. The CDR3: CASSPGTAQETRYF. In DNA form, the CDR3 reads TGTGCCAGCAGCCCCGGGACAGCCCAAGAGACCCGGTACTTC.